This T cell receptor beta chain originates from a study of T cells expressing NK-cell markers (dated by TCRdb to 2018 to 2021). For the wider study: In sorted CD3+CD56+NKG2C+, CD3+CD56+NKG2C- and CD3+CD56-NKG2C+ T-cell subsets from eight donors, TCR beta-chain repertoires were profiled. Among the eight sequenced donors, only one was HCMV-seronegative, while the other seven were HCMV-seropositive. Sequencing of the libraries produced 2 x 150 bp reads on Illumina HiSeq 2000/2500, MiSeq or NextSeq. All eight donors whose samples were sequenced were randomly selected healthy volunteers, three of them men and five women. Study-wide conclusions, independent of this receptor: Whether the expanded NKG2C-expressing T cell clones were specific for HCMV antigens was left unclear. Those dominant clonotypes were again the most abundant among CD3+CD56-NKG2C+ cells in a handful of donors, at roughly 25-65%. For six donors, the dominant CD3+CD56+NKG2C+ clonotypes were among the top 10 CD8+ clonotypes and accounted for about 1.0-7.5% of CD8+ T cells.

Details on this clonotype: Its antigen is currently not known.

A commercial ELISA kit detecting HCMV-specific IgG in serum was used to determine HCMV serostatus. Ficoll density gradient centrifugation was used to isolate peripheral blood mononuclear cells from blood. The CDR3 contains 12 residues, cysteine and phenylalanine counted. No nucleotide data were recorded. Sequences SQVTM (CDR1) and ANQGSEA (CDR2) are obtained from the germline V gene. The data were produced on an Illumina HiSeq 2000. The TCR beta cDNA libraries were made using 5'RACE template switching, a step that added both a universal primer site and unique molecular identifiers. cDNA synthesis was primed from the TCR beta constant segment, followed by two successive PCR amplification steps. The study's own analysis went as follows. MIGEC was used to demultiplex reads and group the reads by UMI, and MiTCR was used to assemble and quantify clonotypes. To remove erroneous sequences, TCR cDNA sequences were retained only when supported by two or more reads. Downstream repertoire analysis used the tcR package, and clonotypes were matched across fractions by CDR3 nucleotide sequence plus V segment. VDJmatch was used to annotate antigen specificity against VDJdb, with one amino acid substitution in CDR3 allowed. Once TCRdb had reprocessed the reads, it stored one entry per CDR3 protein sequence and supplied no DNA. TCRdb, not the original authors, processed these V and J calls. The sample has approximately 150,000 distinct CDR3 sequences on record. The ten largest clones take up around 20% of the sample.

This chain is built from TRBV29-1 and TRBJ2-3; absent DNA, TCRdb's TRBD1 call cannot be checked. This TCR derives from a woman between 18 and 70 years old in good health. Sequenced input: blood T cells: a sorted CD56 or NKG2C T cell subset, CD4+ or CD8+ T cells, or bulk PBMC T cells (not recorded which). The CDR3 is CSMWVPPDTQYF.